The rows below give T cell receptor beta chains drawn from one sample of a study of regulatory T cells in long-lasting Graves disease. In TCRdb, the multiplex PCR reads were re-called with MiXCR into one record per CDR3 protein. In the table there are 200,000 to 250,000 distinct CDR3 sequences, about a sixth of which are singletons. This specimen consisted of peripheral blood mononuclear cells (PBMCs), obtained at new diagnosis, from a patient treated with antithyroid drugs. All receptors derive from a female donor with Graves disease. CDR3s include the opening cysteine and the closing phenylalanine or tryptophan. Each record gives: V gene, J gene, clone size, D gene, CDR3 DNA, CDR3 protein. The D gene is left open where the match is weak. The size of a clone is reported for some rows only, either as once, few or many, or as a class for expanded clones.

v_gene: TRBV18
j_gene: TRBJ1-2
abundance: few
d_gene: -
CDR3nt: TGTGCCAGCTCACCGTCACAGCCAGCTAACTATGGCTACACCTTC
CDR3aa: CASSPSQPANYGYTF

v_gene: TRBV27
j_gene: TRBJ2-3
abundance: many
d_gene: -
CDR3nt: TGTGCCACGAAGGGATTTTACACAGATACGCAGTATTTT
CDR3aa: CATKGFYTDTQYF

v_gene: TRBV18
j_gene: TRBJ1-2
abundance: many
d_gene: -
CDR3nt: TGTGCCAGCTCACCGTACAGGGACAACTATGGCTACACCTTC
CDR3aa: CASSPYRDNYGYTF

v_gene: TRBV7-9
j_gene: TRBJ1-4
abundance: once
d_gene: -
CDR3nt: TGTGCCGGCAGCTCGGGAGGGGAAAAACTGTTTTTT
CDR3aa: CAGSSGGEKLFF

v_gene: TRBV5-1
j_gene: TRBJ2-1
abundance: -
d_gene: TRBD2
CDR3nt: TGCGCCAGCAGCCGGAGGGTAGCGGGAACCAATGAGCAGTTCTTC
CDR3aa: CASSRRVAGTNEQFF

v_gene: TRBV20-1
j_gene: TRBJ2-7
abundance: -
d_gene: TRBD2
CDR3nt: TGCAGTGCCAGACCGGGAGGACCCTACGAGCAGTACTTC
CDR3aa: CSARPGGPYEQYF

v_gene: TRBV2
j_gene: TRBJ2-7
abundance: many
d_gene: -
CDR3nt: TGTGCCAGCAGGGGCTGGCGGGAACTCGAGCAGTACTTC
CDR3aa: CASRGWRELEQYF

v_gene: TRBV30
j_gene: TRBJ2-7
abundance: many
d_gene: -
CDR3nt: TGTGCCTGGTCCAAGACAGGTGACAAGTACTTC
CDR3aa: CAWSKTGDKYF

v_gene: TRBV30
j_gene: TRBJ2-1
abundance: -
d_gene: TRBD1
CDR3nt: TGTGCCTGGAGTCCACAGGGGACAGACAATGAGCAGTTCTTC
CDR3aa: CAWSPQGTDNEQFF

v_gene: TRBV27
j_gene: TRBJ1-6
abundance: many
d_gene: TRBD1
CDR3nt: TGTGCCAGCAGTCCTCGACAGGGAGAGGCTTCACCCCTCCACTTT
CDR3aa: CASSPRQGEASPLHF

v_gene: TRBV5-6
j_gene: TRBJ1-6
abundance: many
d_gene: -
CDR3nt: TGTGCCAGCAGCTTGGGGGCTAGCTGGTCACCCCTCCACTTT
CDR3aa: CASSLGASWSPLHF

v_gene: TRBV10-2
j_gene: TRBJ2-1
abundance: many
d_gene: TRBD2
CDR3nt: TGCGCCAGCACCAGGCTAGCGGGAGTCAACAATGAGCAGTTCTTC
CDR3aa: CASTRLAGVNNEQFF

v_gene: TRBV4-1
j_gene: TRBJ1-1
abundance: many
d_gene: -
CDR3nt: TGCGCCAGCAGCCAATTGGGACGGACAATAAACACTGAAGCTTTCTTT
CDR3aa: CASSQLGRTINTEAFF

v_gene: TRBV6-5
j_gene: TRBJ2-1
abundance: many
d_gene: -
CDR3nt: TGTGCCAGCAGTTACGTGCAGGCTCAAGGGGAGCAGTTCTTC
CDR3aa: CASSYVQAQGEQFF

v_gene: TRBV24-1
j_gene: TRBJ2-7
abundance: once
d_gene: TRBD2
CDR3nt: TGTGCCACCGAGCGGGAGGGCTCCTACGAGCAGTACTTC
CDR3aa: CATEREGSYEQYF

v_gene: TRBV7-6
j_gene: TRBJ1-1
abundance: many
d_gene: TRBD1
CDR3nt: TGTGCCAGCAGCTTAGGGACAGGGCGGGGGAGTGCTTTCTTT
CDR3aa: CASSLGTGRGSAFF

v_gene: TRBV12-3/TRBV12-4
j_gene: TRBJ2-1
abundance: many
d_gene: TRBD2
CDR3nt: TGTGCCAGCAGTTTAATACGGGAGGGGGTTGAGCAGTTCTTC
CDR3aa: CASSLIREGVEQFF

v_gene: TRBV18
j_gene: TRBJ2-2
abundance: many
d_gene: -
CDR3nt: TGTGCCAGCTCATACCAACCTCGCCCCACGGGGGCAACCGGGGAGCTGTTTTTT
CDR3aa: CASSYQPRPTGATGELFF

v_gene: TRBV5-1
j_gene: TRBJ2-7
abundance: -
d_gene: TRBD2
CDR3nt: TGCGCCAGCAGCTTGGTGGGACTAGCGGGAGGGCCCTGGGGCGAGCAGTACTTC
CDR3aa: CASSLVGLAGGPWGEQYF

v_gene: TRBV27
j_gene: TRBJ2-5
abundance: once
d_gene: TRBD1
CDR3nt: TGTGCCAGCAGTTTTGGCGGGACAGGGGGCGAAGGAGAGACCCAGTACTTC
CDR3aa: CASSFGGTGGEGETQYF

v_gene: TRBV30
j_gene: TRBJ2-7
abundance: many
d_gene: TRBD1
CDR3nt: TGTGCCTGGTCCGGGACAGGGGGCTACGAGCAGTACTTC
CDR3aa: CAWSGTGGYEQYF

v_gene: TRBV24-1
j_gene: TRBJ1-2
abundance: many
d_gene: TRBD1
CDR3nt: TGTGCCACCAGTGATGGGGGACAGGGAGACTATGGCTACACCTTC
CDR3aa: CATSDGGQGDYGYTF

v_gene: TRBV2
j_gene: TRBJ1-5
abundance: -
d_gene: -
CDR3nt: TGTGCCAGCAGTGGGGTCAGGGTAAGCAATCAGCCCCAGCATTTT
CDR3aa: CASSGVRVSNQPQHF

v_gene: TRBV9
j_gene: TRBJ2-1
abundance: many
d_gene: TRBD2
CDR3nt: TGTGCCAGCGGCGGGGGGGCCATGTACAATGAGCAGTTCTTC
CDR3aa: CASGGGAMYNEQFF

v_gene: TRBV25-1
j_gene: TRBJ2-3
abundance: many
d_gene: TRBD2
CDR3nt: TGTGCCAGCAGTGCAACAGCGGGAGGCACAGATACGCAGTATTTT
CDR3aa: CASSATAGGTDTQYF

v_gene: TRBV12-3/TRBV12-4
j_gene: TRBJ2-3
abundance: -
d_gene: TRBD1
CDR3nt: TGTGCCAGCAGTCTGCGACAGGGGAGGACAGATACGCAGTATTTT
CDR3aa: CASSLRQGRTDTQYF

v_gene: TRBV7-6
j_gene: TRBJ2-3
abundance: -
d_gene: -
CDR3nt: TGTGCCAGCAGTGGCGGGACCGCCGCGTCAGATACGCAGTATTTT
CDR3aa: CASSGGTAASDTQYF

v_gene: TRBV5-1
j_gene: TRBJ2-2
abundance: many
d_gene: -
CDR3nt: TGCGCCAGCAGCATTGGAGGTCAGGGTGCCGGGGAGCTGTTTTTT
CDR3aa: CASSIGGQGAGELFF

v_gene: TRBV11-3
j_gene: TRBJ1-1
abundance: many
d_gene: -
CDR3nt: TGTGCCAGCAGCTTAGGGGTCTACAGGGTTGGAGACACTGAAGCTTTCTTT
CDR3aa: CASSLGVYRVGDTEAFF

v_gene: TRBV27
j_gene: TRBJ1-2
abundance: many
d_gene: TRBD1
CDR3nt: TGTGCCAGCAGGCGAGGGACAGTGAGATCCCTCTACACCTTC
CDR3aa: CASRRGTVRSLYTF

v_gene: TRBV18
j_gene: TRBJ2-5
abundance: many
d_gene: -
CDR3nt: TGTGCCAGCTCACCATTGCAGCAGAGAGAGACCCAGTACTTC
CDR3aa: CASSPLQQRETQYF

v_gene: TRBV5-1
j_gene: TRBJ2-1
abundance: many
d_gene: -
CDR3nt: TGCGCCAGCAGCTTGGTAGCAAATAGGGAGAATGAGCAGTTCTTC
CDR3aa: CASSLVANRENEQFF

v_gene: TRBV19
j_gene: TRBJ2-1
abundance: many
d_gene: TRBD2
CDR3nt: TGTGCCAGTAGTATTGGGACTAGCGGGAGTGTGTTCTTC
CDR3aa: CASSIGTSGSVFF

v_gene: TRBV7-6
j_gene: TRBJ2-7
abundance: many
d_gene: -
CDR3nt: TGTGCCAGCAAGGGGCCTACCTCCTACGAGCAGTACTTC
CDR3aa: CASKGPTSYEQYF

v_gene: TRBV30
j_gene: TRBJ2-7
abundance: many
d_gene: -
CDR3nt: TGTGCCTGGACCGGAACCTACGAGCAGTACTTC
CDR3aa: CAWTGTYEQYF

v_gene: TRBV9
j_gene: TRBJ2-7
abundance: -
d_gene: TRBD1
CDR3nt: TGTGCCAGCAGCGCGGGACAGGTTGATCTCGAGCAGTACTTC
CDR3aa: CASSAGQVDLEQYF